In its sample, the clone carrying this T cell receptor beta chain was seen many times. As yet, its antigen is unknown. These data come from a study of T cell repertoires in cytomegalovirus infection. As for the study in general: CMV infection plus the matching HLA type was flagged by public TCR beta signatures. Broader study findings: Dominating the ex vivo response were HLA-C-restricted CMV-specific TCR beta clonotypes. Using cumulative public TCR beta family frequency, the authors identified those who carried CMV together with the relevant HLA.

The germline V gene has CDR1 MNHEY and CDR2 SVGEGT. This CDR3 contains 14 residues. Trimming stripped 2 bases from V and 6 bases from J, with 11 bases between. TCRdb reprocessed the reads with MiXCR, giving one entry per CDR3 protein. There are under 95,000 distinct CDR3 sequences in the sample; 3% to 4% occur only once, and 22% lies in the top ten. The material sequenced was PBMCs. This sequence joins TRBV6-2 or TRBV6-3 and TRBJ2-1; a weak D match, TRBD1 (5 bases). The receptor's source is a human donor in good health (CMV status not recorded). Some clones in this sample may be carry-over from other donors' samples. The CDR3 DNA reads as TGTGCCAGCAGTTACCAGGGTCTAACCAATGAGCAGTTCTTC. Translation: CASSYQGLTNEQFF.